This T cell receptor (beta chain) comes out of a study of blood T cell repertoires in COVID-19. At the level of the study: Samples taken during acute and convalescent COVID-19 were collected in the United States, Italy and Spain. Sources were T cells, B-cell-depleted T cells, or PBMCs; the material itself was cDNA or gDNA.

The germline CDR1 and CDR2 sequences are MGHRA and YSYEKL. Trimming cost V 0 bases and J 4 bases, with 8 bases left between them. This CDR3 has 14 residues. In the original processing: For nucleated cells, counts were estimated from reference gene primer amplification. Clones were sequenced by immunoSEQ multiplex PCR, and TCRdb holds only the in-frame ones, with some missing. D and trimming were read from the DNA, whereas the V and J calls and clone size are those reported in that table. The profile shows about 290,000 clones, 70% to 90% of them singletons. The chain is built from TRBV4-1 and TRBJ2-3; D may be TRBD1 (5 bases). This receptor was obtained from a woman aged 50 to 65 with active or convalescent COVID-19. The sequenced material came from peripheral blood. The CDR3 DNA follows: TGCGCCAGCAGCCAAGAACAGGCGTCAGATACGCAGTATTTT. This gives the protein CASSQEQASDTQYF.